The clone carrying this TCR beta chain came up once. The data were produced by immunoSEQ multiplex PCR, yet TCRdb's version contains in-frame clones alone and is incomplete. The table includes under 35,000 clones, more than 75% detected once. The J segment lost 0 bases and the V segment lost 6 bases, leaving 1 base of the junction unmatched. Germline assignment: CDR1 LNHDA and CDR2 SQIVND (reference sequence). The CDR3 has 14 residues. The sample originates from a study of blood T cell repertoires in COVID-19. The V gene is TRBV19, the J gene TRBJ2-1; 8 positions match TRBD1. The specimen sequenced was peripheral blood. This clonotype originated in a man older than 75 with acute or convalescent COVID-19. DNA of the CDR3: TGTGCCAGTAGCGGACAGGGCTCCTACAATGAGCAGTTCTTC. Amino acid sequence: CASSGQGSYNEQFF.